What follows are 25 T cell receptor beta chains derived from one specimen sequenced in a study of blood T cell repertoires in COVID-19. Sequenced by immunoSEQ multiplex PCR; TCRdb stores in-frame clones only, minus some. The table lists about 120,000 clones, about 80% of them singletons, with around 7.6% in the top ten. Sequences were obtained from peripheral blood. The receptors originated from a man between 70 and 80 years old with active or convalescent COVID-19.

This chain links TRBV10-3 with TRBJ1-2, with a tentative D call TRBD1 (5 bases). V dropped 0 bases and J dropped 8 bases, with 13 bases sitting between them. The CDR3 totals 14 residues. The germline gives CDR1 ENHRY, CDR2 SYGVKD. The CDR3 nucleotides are TGTGCCATCAGTGAGTCGTTTCAGGGAGGCGGCTACACCTTC. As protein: CAISESFQGGGYTF.

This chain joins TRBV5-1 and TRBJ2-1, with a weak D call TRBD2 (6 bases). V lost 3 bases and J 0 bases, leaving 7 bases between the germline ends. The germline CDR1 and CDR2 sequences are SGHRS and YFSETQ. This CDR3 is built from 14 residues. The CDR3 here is CASSSGVSYNEQFF. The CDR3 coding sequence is TGCGCCAGCAGCTCGGGAGTCTCCTACAATGAGCAGTTCTTC.

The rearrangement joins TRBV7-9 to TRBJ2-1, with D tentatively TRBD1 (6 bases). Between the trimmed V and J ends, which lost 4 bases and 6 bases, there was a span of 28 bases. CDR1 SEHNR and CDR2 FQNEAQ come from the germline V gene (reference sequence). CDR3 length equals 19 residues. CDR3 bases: TGTGCCAGCAGCTCGAGACAGGTGGCCACAAATACTGGGGCCAATGAGCAGTTCTTC. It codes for CASSSRQVATNTGANEQFF.

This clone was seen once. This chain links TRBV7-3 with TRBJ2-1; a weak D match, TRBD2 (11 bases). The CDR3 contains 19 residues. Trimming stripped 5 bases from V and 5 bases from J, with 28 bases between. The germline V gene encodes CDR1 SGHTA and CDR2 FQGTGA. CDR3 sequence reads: CASSPTGGVAGGRHNEQFF. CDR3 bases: TGTGCCAGCAGCCCGACAGGGGGCGTAGCGGGAGGGCGACACAATGAGCAGTTCTTC.

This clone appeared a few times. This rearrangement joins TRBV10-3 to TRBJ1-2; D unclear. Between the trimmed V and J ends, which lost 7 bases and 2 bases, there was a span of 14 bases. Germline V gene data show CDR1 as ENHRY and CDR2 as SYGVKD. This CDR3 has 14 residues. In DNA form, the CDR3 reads TGTGCCATCAAGAGTGTCATCCGGAACTATGGCTACACCTTC. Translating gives CAIKSVIRNYGYTF.

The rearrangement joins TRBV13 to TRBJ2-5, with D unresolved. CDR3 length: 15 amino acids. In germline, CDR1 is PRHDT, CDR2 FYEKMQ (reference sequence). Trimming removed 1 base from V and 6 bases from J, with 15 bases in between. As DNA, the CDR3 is TGTGCCAGCAGCTTAGACGGCGGTAGCAGCCAGACCCAGTACTTC. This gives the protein CASSLDGGSSQTQYF. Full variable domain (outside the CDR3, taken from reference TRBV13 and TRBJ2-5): AAGVIQSPRHLIKEKRETATLKCYPIPRHDTVYWYQQGPGQDPQFLISFYEKMQSDKGSIPDRFSAQQFSDYHSELNMSSLELGDSALYFCASSLDGGSSQTQYFGPGTRLLVL.

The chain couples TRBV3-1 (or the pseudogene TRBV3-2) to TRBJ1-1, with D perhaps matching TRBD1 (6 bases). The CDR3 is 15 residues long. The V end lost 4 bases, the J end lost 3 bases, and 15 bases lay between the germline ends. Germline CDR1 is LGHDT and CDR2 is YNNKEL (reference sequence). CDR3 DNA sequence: TGTGCCAGCAGCCTCGAGGACAGTAGGTACACTGAAGCTTTCTTT. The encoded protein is CASSLEDSRYTEAFF.

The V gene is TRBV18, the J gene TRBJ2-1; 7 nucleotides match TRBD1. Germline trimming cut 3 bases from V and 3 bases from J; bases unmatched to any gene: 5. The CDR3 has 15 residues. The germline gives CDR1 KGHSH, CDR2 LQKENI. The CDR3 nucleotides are TGTGCCAGCTCACCTGAGACAGGGAGCTACAATGAGCAGTTCTTC. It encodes CASSPETGSYNEQFF.

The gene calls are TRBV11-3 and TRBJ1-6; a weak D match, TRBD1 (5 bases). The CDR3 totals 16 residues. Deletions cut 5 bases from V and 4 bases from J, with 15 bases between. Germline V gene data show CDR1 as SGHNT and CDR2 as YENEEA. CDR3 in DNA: TGTGCCAGCAGCCCTCCTCTGAAGGGGTATAATTCACCCCTCCACTTT. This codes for CASSPPLKGYNSPLHF.

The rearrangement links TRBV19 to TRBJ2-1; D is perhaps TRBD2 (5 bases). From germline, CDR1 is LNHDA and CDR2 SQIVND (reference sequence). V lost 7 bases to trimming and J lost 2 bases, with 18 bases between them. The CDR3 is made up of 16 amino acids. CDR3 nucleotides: TGTGCCAGTACCGCTTCCTGGACTGAGCCCTACAATGAGCAGTTCTTC. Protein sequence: CASTASWTEPYNEQFF.

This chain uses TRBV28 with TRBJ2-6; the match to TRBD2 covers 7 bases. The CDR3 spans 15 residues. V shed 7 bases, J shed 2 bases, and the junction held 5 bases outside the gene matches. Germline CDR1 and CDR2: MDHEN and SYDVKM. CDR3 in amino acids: CASTGGLAGANVLTF. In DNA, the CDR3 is TGTGCCAGCACCGGGGGGTTGGCTGGGGCCAACGTCCTGACTTTC.

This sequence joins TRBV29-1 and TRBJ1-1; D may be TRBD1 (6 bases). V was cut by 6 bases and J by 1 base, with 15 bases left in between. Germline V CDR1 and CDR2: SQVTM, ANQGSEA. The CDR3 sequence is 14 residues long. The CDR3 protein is CSVVQAQGNTEAFF. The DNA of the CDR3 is TGCAGCGTCGTTCAGGCACAGGGGAACACTGAAGCTTTCTTT.

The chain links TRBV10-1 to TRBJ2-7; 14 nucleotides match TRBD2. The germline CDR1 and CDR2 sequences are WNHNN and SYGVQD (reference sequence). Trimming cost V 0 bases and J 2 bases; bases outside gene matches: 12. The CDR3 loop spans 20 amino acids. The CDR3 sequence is CASSESGTSGSAVPAYEQYF. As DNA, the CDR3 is TGCGCCAGCAGTGAGTCGGGGACTAGCGGGAGTGCGGTACCGGCCTACGAGCAGTACTTC.

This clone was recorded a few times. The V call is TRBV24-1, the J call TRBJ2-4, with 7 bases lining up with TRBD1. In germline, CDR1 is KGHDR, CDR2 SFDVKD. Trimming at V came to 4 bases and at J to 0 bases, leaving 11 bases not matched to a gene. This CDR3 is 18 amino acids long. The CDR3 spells CATSEDRRLVLAKNIQYF. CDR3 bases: TGTGCCACCAGTGAGGACAGGAGGTTAGTATTAGCCAAAAACATTCAGTACTTC.

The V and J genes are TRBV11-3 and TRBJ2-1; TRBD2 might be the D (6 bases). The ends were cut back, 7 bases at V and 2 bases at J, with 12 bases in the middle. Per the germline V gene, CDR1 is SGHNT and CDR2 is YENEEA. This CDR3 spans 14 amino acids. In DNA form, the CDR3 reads TGTGCCAGCATCGGAGGGGAGGCCTACAATGAGCAGTTCTTC. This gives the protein CASIGGEAYNEQFF.

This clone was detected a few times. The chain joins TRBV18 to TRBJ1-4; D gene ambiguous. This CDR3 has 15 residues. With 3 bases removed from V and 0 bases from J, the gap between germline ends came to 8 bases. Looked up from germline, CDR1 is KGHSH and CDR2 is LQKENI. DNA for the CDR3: TGTGCCAGCTCACCGTCCGGGGCAACTAATGAAAAACTGTTTTTT. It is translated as CASSPSGATNEKLFF.

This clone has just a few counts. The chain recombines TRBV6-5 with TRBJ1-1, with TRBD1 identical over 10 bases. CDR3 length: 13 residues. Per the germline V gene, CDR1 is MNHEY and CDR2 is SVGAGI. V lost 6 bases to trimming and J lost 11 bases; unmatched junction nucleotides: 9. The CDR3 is CASRDPGTGEAFF. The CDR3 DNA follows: TGTGCCAGCAGGGACCCCGGGACAGGGGAGGCTTTCTTT.

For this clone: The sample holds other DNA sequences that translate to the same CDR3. The CDR3 here is CASSYSSGGYNEQFF. The CDR3 region has the DNA TGTGCCAGCAGTTACTCCAGCGGGGGCTACAATGAGCAGTTCTTC. The chain has TRBV6-5 and TRBJ2-1, with 8 bases lining up with TRBD2. The CDR3 is 15 residues long. The junction had 1 base not matched to a gene; V was cut back by 0 bases and J by 3 bases. Looked up from germline, CDR1 is MNHEY and CDR2 is SVGAGI.

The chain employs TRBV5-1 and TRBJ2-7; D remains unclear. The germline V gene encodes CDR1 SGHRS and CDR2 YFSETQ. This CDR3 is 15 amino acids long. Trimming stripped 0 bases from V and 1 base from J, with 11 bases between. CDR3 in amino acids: CASSLGVAGSYEQYF. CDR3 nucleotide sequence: TGCGCCAGCAGCTTGGGGGTCGCAGGTTCCTACGAGCAGTACTTC.

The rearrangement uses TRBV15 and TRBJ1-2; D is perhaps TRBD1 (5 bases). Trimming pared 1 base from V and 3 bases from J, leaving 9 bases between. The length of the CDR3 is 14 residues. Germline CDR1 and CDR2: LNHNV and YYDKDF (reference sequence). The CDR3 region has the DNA TGTGCCACCAGCAGAGTAGGGGTTGACTATGGCTACACCTTC. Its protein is CATSRVGVDYGYTF. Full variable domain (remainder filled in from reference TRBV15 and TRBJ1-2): DAMVIQNPRYQVTQFGKPVTLSCSQTLNHNVMYWYQQKSSQAPKLLFHYYDKDFNNEADTPDNFQSRRPNTSFCFLDIRSPGLGDTAMYLCATSRVGVDYGYTFGSGTRLTVV.

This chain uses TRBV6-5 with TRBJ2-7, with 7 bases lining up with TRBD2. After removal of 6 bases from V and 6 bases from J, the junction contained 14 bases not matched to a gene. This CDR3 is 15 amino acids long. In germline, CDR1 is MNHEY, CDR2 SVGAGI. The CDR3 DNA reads TGTGCCAGCAGGAATTCCGGGGGACTATCCCCCGAGCAGTACTTC. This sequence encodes CASRNSGGLSPEQYF.

Written as DNA, the CDR3 is TGTGCCAGCAGCAGCTGTGAGGCAGGGGGCTCTAACTATGGCTACACCTTC. Its translation: CASSSCEAGGSNYGYTF. The gene calls are TRBV21-1 and TRBJ1-2; the table's D call TRBD1 went unverified against the DNA. TRBV21-1 is a documented pseudogene. There are 17 residues in the CDR3.

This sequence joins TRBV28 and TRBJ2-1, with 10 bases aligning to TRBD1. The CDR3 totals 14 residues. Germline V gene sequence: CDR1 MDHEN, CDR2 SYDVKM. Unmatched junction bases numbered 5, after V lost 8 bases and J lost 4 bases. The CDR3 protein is CASVGQGGYNEQFF. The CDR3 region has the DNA TGTGCCAGCGTCGGACAGGGGGGGTACAATGAGCAGTTCTTC.

The CDR3 DNA reads TGTGCCAGCAGCCCAAGGACAGGTCCTCAGTATGGCTACACCTTC. As protein: CASSPRTGPQYGYTF. The chain is built from TRBV7-2 and TRBJ1-2, with 7 positions matching TRBD1. The germline CDR1 and CDR2 sequences are SGHTA and FQGNSA. The CDR3 is made up of 15 amino acids. V shed 5 bases and J 5 bases; nucleotides not matched to a gene: 11. Together with reference TRBV7-2 and TRBJ1-2, the CDR3 gives the full variable domain: GAGVSQSPSNKVTEKGKDVELRCDPISGHTALYWYRQSLGQGLEFLIYFQGNSAPDKSGLPSDRFSAERTGGSVSTLTIQRTQQEDSAVYLCASSPRTGPQYGYTFGSGTRLTVV.

CDR3: CASRGPGTKSYEQYF. In DNA form, the CDR3 reads TGTGCCAGCAGGGGACCCGGGACTAAATCCTACGAGCAGTACTTC. This sequence joins TRBV27 and TRBJ2-7, with 7 bases aligning to TRBD2. Per germline, CDR1 MNHEY and CDR2 SMNVEV (reference sequence). The CDR3 extends over 15 amino acids. V trimming: 6 bases; J trimming: 1 base; junction bases outside the gene matches: 9.